The clone carrying this T cell receptor (beta chain) was recorded once. Antigen: not known. Each CDR3 protein gets one entry after TCRdb re-called the reads with MiXCR. The table includes some 700,000 distinct CDR3 sequences, roughly 36% detected once. CDR3 length: 13 residues. Germline loops: CDR1 LNHDA, CDR2 SQIVND (reference sequence). Trimming shortened V by 6 bases and J by 0 bases, and 8 bases separated the two germline ends. This entry comes from a study of T cell repertoires in cytomegalovirus infection. Study background: Public TCR beta signatures marked donors with CMV infection and the matching HLA.

The study's findings and limits: Cumulative frequency (of public TCR beta family members) identified carriers of CMV plus the relevant HLA. Dominating the ex vivo response were HLA-C-restricted CMV-specific TCR beta clonotypes.

The rearrangement links TRBV19 to TRBJ1-1; D gene uncertain. The sequencing here drew on cultured PBMCs, taken from culture after CMV antigen stimulation. The sequence derives from a human donor in good health (CMV status not recorded). Some clones in this sample may be carry-over from other donors' samples. The CDR3 DNA is TGTGCCAGTAGACGGAGGTTGAACACTGAAGCTTTCTTT. Its protein product is CASRRRLNTEAFF.